Each of the 4 T cell receptor beta chains below was sequenced from the same sample in a study of blood T cell repertoires in COVID-19. Libraries were prepared by immunoSEQ multiplex PCR; TCRdb keeps only in-frame clonotypes and omits some of them. Here the sample spans about 250,000 clones, more than 75% being singletons. Material: PBMCs or T cells enriched from blood (not recorded which). These receptors were obtained from a man aged 18 to 29 who had recovered from COVID-19.

The chain links TRBV4-1 to TRBJ1-1, with 7 bases lining up with TRBD1. This CDR3 has 17 residues. J gave up 4 bases and V 4 bases, and 15 bases lay outside the gene matches. Germline CDR1 is MGHRA and CDR2 is YSYEKL. CDR3 sequence: CASSRTQGVLVITEAFF. As DNA, the CDR3 is TGCGCCAGCAGCCGGACCCAGGGGGTGCTTGTAATCACTGAAGCTTTCTTT.

This chain uses TRBV28 with TRBJ2-2, with TRBD1 matching 7 bases. The CDR3 covers 16 residues. V trimming: 7 bases; J trimming: 1 base; junction bases outside the gene matches: 9. Germline V gives CDR1 MDHEN, CDR2 SYDVKM. The CDR3 bases are TGTGCCAGCAAAAAATCGGGACAGATGAACACCGGGGAGCTGTTTTTT. Protein product: CASKKSGQMNTGELFF.

The rearrangement uses TRBV2 and TRBJ2-5, with unresolved D. The CDR3 covers 13 residues. Per germline, CDR1 SNHLY and CDR2 FYNNEI. V was clipped by 4 bases and J by 0 bases, with 6 bases between them. CDR3 loop: CASSGQNQETQYF. For the CDR3, the DNA is TGTGCCAGCAGTGGACAAAACCAAGAGACCCAGTACTTC.

V gene TRBV6-2 or TRBV6-3 combines with J gene TRBJ2-3; 11 nucleotides line up with TRBD2. CDR3 size: 14 residues. The V segment lost 5 bases and the J segment 5 bases; nucleotides outside the gene matches: 3. Germline V CDR1 and CDR2: MNHEY, SVGEGT. CDR3 nucleotide sequence: TGTGCCAGCAGTACTAGCGGGAGTGTAGATACGCAGTATTTT. Translation gives CASSTSGSVDTQYF.